The next 8 T cell receptor beta chains were all read from a single sample in a study of metastatic and nonmetastatic thyroid tumors (dated by TCRdb to about 2020). None of the patients had been given any treatment before thyroid surgery. Library preparation was by PCR. The instrument was an Illumina HiSeq 4000. The raw public data were reprocessed by TCRdb itself: fastp quality trimming at Q25, MiXCR clonotype calling, in-frame beta chains only. The sample table shows some 50,000 clones, and around 20% are seen once. 3.8% of the sample belongs to the ten largest clones. Sequences were obtained from blood. These receptors originate from a male donor with papillary thyroid cancer or a benign thyroid nodule (not recorded which). Some clones in this sample may be carry-over from other donors' samples.

Ten or more counts support this clone. The chain carries TRBV6-1 and TRBJ2-7; possibly TRBD1 for D (6 bases). V lost 5 bases to trimming and J lost 1 base, with 21 bases between them. This CDR3 is 17 amino acids long. Germline V lookup: CDR1 MNHNS, CDR2 SASEGT. This CDR3 is CASSTQQGRGFSYEQYF. In DNA form, the CDR3 reads TGTGCCAGCAGTACACAACAGGGAAGGGGGTTTTCCTACGAGCAGTACTTC.

This clone was counted ten times or more. The genes are TRBV5-4 and TRBJ2-7, with D unresolved. Trimming left V 2 bases short and J 2 bases short, with 11 bases between. The CDR3 is made up of 14 amino acids. CDR1 is SGHNT and CDR2 is YYREEE in the germline V gene (reference sequence). CDR3 sequence (DNA): TGTGCCAGCAGCTTCCAGGAAACAACCTACGAGCAGTACTTC. Amino acids: CASSFQETTYEQYF. The whole variable domain, remainder taken from reference TRBV5-4 and TRBJ2-7, is ETGVTQSPTHLIKTRGQQVTLRCSSQSGHNTVSWYQQALGQGPQFIFQYYREEENGRGNFPPRFSGLQFPNYSSELNVNALELDDSALYLCASSFQETTYEQYFGPGTRLTVT.

This clone was counted ten times or more. The chain joins TRBV7-3 to TRBJ2-6; a weak D match, TRBD1 (5 bases). Trimming pared 4 bases from V and 2 bases from J, leaving 12 bases between. Germline-derived CDR1 and CDR2 are SGHTA and FQGTGA. CDR3 length: 16 amino acids. The CDR3 sequence is CASSSTGSTGANVLTF. The CDR3, as DNA: TGTGCCAGCAGCTCAACAGGATCTACTGGGGCCAACGTCCTGACTTTC.

This clone was seen more than once but under ten times. The V call is TRBV28, the J call TRBJ2-3; D is ambiguous. Trimming took 2 bases from V and 1 from J, leaving 7 bases between them. Germline V gives CDR1 MDHEN, CDR2 SYDVKM. The CDR3 has 14 residues. CDR3 region: CASSLIAGTDTQYF. The CDR3 DNA reads TGTGCCAGCAGTTTAATCGCCGGCACAGATACGCAGTATTTT.

This clone has a single count. At one end the junction does not follow the germline gene, possibly because of a read error. The chain links TRBV3-1 to TRBJ1-3; no clear D gene. Germline CDR1 and CDR2: LGHDT and YNNKEL (reference sequence). The CDR3 has 15 amino acids. In DNA, the CDR3 is TGTGCCAGCAGTCGGAACAGTGGCTCTGTAAACACCATATATTTT. Its translation is CASSRNSGSVNTIYF. Combining the CDR3 with reference TRBV3-1 and TRBJ1-3 gives the whole variable domain DTAVSQTPKYLVTQMGNDKSIKCEQNLGHDTMYWYKQDSKKFLKIMFSYNNKELIINETVPNRFSPKSPDKAHLNLHINSLELGDSAVYFCASSRNSGSVNTIYFGEGSWLTVV.

This clone was found many times. The CDR3 sequence: CSGAGGYSGANVLTF. CDR3 DNA: TGCAGTGGGGCGGGGGGCTACTCTGGGGCCAACGTCCTGACTTTC. The J gene is TRBJ2-6, the V gene TRBV20-1; TRBD2 aligns across 8 bases. This CDR3 contains 15 residues. J gave up 0 bases and V 7 bases, and 5 bases lay outside the gene matches. CDR1 DFQATT and CDR2 SNEGSKA come from the germline V gene (reference sequence).

The rearrangement uses TRBV3-1 and TRBJ2-7, with D uncertain. Trimming took 1 base from V and 5 from J, leaving 3 bases between them. Germline loops: CDR1 LGHDT, CDR2 YNNKEL (reference sequence). The CDR3 runs 11 residues. The CDR3 protein is CASSQVDEQYF. The CDR3 bases are TGTGCCAGCAGCCAAGTGGACGAGCAGTACTTC.

Ten or more counts support this clone. CDR3 residues: CASSLLLGANTEAFF. CDR3 DNA sequence: TGTGCCAGCAGTTTATTGCTGGGGGCGAACACTGAAGCTTTCTTT. The chain joins TRBV27 to TRBJ1-1, with D perhaps matching TRBD1 (6 bases). V was pared by 1 base and J by 1 base, with 10 bases between. Per the germline V gene, CDR1 is MNHEY and CDR2 is SMNVEV (reference sequence). This CDR3 has 15 residues.